This TCR beta chain emerged from a study of blood T cell repertoires in COVID-19. As processed by the authors: Nucleated cell counts were estimated from reference gene primer amplification. TCRdb's copy holds only in-frame clones and misses some; the assay was immunoSEQ multiplex PCR. The DNA was the basis for D and trimming; V, J and clone size are from that table. Seen here are about 120,000 clones, about 78% observed once, and the top ten hold under 3%. Germline V gives CDR1 SGHTA, CDR2 FQGNSA. This CDR3 comprises 15 residues. V lost 4 bases, J lost 8 bases, and 7 bases stayed unmatched. The origin of this receptor is an older man with acute or convalescent COVID-19. V usage is TRBV7-2 and J usage is TRBJ1-4; TRBD1 aligns across 10 bases. The sample was peripheral blood. The CDR3, as DNA: TGTGCCAGCAGCTCAGAGGGGACAGGGGAAGAAAAACTGTTTTTT. It encodes CASSSEGTGEEKLFF.